A selection of T cell receptor beta chains follows, all from one sample in a study of identical twins. TCRdb re-called the 5' RACE reads with MiXCR, one entry per CDR3 protein. Among some 790,000 distinct CDR3 sequences listed, about 20% were seen once. The data were also submitted as part of a second study, on T cells expressing NK-cell markers.

Sequencing used PBMCs. These receptors came from a young woman in good health. Each CDR3 is given with its conserved first and last residue. A D gene is named only where the DNA matches it firmly. For some rows the clone size is stated as once, few or many, or as a class when expanded; others skip it.

v_call: TRBV7-2
clone_size: -
d_call: TRBD2
cdr3_length: 15
j_call: TRBJ2-7
cdr3_aa: CASSLYRGRAYEQYF
cdr3_nt: TGTGCCAGCAGCTTATACCGCGGGAGGGCCTACGAGCAGTACTTC

v_call: TRBV9
clone_size: -
d_call: -
cdr3_length: 14
j_call: TRBJ2-2
cdr3_aa: CASSVGGDTGELFF
cdr3_nt: TGTGCCAGCAGCGTAGGTGGGGACACCGGGGAGCTGTTTTTT

v_call: TRBV6-6
clone_size: -
d_call: -
cdr3_length: 13
j_call: TRBJ1-1
cdr3_aa: CASSYTGRAEAFF
cdr3_nt: TGTGCCAGCAGTTATACAGGGAGGGCTGAAGCTTTCTTT

v_call: TRBV9
clone_size: -
d_call: TRBD2
cdr3_length: 16
j_call: TRBJ2-3
cdr3_aa: CASSDRLAGRTDTQYF
cdr3_nt: TGTGCCAGCAGCGATCGACTAGCGGGACGCACAGATACGCAGTATTTT

v_call: TRBV5-1
clone_size: -
d_call: -
cdr3_length: 16
j_call: TRBJ2-7
cdr3_aa: CASSLRDFGRTYEQYF
cdr3_nt: TGCGCCAGCAGCTTGCGGGACTTCGGACGGACCTACGAGCAGTACTTC

v_call: TRBV9
clone_size: -
d_call: -
cdr3_length: 13
j_call: TRBJ2-1
cdr3_aa: CASSVEQGNEQFF
cdr3_nt: TGTGCCAGCAGCGTGGAACAGGGAAATGAGCAGTTCTTC

v_call: TRBV20-1
clone_size: -
d_call: -
cdr3_length: 11
j_call: TRBJ2-3
cdr3_aa: CSAPISDTQYF
cdr3_nt: TGCAGTGCCCCCATCTCAGATACGCAGTATTTT

v_call: TRBV19
clone_size: few
d_call: TRBD1
cdr3_length: 14
j_call: TRBJ2-2
cdr3_aa: CASRPDRAHGELFF
cdr3_nt: TGTGCCAGTAGACCGGACAGGGCTCACGGGGAGCTGTTTTTT

v_call: TRBV6-1
clone_size: -
d_call: -
cdr3_length: 14
j_call: TRBJ2-7
cdr3_aa: CASREVYQGHEQYF
cdr3_nt: TGTGCCAGCAGGGAGGTTTATCAGGGTCACGAGCAGTACTTC

v_call: TRBV29-1
clone_size: -
d_call: TRBD1
cdr3_length: 14
j_call: TRBJ2-3
cdr3_aa: CSGTGTGGTDTQYF
cdr3_nt: TGCAGCGGAACCGGGACAGGGGGCACAGATACGCAGTATTTT

v_call: TRBV20-1
clone_size: few
d_call: -
cdr3_length: 14
j_call: TRBJ2-3
cdr3_aa: CSARGALGTDTQYF
cdr3_nt: TGCAGTGCTAGGGGTGCTCTTGGCACAGATACGCAGTATTTT

v_call: TRBV20-1
clone_size: -
d_call: -
cdr3_length: 12
j_call: TRBJ1-1
cdr3_aa: CSASLQGTEAFF
cdr3_nt: TGCAGTGCTAGTCTGCAGGGGACTGAAGCTTTCTTT

v_call: TRBV6-5
clone_size: few
d_call: TRBD2
cdr3_length: 18
j_call: TRBJ2-1
cdr3_aa: CASSYSMAPGLATGEQFF
cdr3_nt: TGTGCCAGCAGTTACTCGATGGCCCCGGGACTAGCTACGGGTGAGCAGTTCTTC

v_call: TRBV7-2
clone_size: -
d_call: -
cdr3_length: 17
j_call: TRBJ2-3
cdr3_aa: CASSRTRSAASTDTQYF
cdr3_nt: TGTGCCAGCAGCCGGACTCGGTCAGCGGCCAGCACAGATACGCAGTATTTT

v_call: TRBV6-1
clone_size: -
d_call: TRBD1
cdr3_length: 17
j_call: TRBJ2-3
cdr3_aa: CASSWTGGTLSTDTQYF
cdr3_nt: TGTGCCAGCAGCTGGACAGGGGGCACTTTAAGCACAGATACGCAGTATTTT

v_call: TRBV2
clone_size: -
d_call: -
cdr3_length: 14
j_call: TRBJ2-7
cdr3_aa: CASSDRQTLYEQYF
cdr3_nt: TGTGCCAGCAGTGATCGACAGACCCTCTACGAGCAGTACTTC

v_call: TRBV25-1
clone_size: few
d_call: TRBD2
cdr3_length: 13
j_call: TRBJ2-1
cdr3_aa: CASTGTRGNEQFF
cdr3_nt: TGTGCCAGCACCGGGACTAGAGGCAATGAGCAGTTCTTC

v_call: TRBV20-1
clone_size: -
d_call: -
cdr3_length: 17
j_call: TRBJ2-3
cdr3_aa: CSATVRGGKVGTDTQYF
cdr3_nt: TGCAGTGCCACGGTTCGGGGCGGGAAGGTGGGCACAGATACGCAGTATTTT